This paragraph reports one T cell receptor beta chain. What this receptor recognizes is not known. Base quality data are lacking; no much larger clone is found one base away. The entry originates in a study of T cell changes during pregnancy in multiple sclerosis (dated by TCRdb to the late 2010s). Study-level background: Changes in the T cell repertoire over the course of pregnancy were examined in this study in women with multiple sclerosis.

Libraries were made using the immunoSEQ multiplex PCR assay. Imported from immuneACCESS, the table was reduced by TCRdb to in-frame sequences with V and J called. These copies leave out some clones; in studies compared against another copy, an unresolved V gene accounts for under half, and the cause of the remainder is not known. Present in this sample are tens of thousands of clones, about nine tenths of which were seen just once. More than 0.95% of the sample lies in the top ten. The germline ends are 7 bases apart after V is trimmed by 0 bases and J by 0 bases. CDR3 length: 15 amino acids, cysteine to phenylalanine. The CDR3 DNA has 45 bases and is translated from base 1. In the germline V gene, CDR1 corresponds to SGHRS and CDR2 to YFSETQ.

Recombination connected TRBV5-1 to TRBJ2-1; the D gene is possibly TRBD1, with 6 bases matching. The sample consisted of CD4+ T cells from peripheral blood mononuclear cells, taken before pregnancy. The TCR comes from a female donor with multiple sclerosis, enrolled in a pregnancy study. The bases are TGCGCCAGCAGCTTGGACAGGGCCTCCTACAATGAGCAGTTCTTC. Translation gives CASSLDRASYNEQFF.